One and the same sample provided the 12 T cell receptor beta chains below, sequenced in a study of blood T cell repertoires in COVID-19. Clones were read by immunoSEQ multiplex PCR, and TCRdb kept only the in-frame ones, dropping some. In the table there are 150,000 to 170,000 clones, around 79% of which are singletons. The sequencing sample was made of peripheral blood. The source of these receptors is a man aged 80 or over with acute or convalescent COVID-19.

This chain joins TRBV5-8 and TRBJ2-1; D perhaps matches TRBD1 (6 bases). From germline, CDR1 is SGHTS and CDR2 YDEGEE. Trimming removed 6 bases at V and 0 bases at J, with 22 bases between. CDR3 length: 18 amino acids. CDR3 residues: CASNPKSGQASSYNEQFF. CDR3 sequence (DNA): TGTGCCAGCAACCCGAAATCGGGACAAGCGAGCTCCTACAATGAGCAGTTCTTC. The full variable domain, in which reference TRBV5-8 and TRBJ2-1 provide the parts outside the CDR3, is EAGVTQSPTHLIKTRGQQATLRCSPISGHTSVYWYQQALGLGLQFLLWYDEGEERNRGNFPPRFSGRQFPNYSSELNVNALELEDSALYLCASNPKSGQASSYNEQFFGPGTRLTVL.

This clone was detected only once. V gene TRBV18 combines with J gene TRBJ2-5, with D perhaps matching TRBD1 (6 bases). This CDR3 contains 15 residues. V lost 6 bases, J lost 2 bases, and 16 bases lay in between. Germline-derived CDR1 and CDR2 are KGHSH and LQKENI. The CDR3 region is CASSPTQGSQETQYF. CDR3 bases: TGTGCCAGCTCGCCTACACAGGGTTCACAAGAGACCCAGTACTTC. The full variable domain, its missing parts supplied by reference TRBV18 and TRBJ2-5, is NAGVMQNPRHLVRRRGQEARLRCSPMKGHSHVYWYRQLPEEGLKFMVYLQKENIIDESGMPKERFSAEFPKEGPSILRIQQVVRGDSAAYFCASSPTQGSQETQYFGPGTRLLVL.

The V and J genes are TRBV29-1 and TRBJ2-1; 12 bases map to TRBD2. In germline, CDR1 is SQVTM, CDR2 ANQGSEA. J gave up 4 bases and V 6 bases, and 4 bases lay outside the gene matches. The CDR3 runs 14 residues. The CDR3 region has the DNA TGCAGCGTGGGGGGACTAGCGGGTTACAATGAGCAGTTCTTC. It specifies CSVGGLAGYNEQFF.

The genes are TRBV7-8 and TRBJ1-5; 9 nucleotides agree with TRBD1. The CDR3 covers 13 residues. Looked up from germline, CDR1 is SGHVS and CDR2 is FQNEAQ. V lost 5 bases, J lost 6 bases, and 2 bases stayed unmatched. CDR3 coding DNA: TGTGCCAGCAGCCCGGACAGGGGTCAGCCCCAGCATTTT. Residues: CASSPDRGQPQHF.

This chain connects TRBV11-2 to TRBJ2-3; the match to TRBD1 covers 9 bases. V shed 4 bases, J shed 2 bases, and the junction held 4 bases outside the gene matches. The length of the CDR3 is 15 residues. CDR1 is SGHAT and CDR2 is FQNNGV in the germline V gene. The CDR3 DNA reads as TGTGCCAGCAGCTCACAGGGGGCCTTCACAGATACGCAGTATTTT. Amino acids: CASSSQGAFTDTQYF. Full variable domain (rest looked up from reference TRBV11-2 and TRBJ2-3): EAGVAQSPRYKIIEKRQSVAFWCNPISGHATLYWYQQILGQGPKLLIQFQNNGVVDDSQLPKDRFSAERLKGVDSTLKIQPAKLEDSAVYLCASSSQGAFTDTQYFGPGTRLTVL.

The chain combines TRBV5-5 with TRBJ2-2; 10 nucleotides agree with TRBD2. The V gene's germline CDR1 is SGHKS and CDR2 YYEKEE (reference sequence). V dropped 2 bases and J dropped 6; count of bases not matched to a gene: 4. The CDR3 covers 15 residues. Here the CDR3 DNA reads TGTGCCAGCAGCTTAGCGGGGGGGCTGGCCGGGGAGCTGTTTTTT. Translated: CASSLAGGLAGELFF. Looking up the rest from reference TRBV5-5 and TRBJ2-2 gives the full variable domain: DAGVTQSPTHLIKTRGQQVTLRCSPISGHKSVSWYQQVLGQGPQFIFQYYEKEERGRGNFPDRFSARQFPNYSSELNVNALLLGDSALYLCASSLAGGLAGELFFGEGSRLTVL.

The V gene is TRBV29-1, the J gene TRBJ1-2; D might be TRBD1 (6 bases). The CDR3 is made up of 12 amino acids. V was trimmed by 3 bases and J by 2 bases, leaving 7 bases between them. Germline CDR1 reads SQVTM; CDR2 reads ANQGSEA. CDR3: CSVEQGNYGYTF. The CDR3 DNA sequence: TGCAGCGTTGAGCAGGGGAACTATGGCTACACCTTC.

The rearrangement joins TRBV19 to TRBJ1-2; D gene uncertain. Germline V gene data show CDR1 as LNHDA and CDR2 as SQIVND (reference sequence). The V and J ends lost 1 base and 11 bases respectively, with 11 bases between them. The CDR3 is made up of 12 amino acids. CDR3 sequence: CASSIAGRSYTF. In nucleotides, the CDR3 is TGTGCCAGTAGTATAGCCGGTCGGTCTTACACCTTC.

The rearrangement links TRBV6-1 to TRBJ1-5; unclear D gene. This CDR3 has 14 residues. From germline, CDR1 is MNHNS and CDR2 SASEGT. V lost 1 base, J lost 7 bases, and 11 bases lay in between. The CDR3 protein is CASSEVDTRQPQHF. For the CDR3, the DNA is TGTGCCAGCAGTGAAGTAGACACACGCCAGCCCCAGCATTTT.

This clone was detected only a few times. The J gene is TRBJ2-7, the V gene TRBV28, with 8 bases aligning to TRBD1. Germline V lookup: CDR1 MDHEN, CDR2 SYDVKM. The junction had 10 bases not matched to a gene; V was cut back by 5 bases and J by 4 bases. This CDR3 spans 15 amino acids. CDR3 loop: CASSPGQGWEYEQYV. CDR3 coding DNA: TGTGCCAGCAGTCCCGGACAGGGCTGGGAATACGAGCAGTACGTC.

In DNA form, the CDR3 reads TGCAGTGCTAGTGTGGACAGGGGTTATAATTCACCCCTCCACTTT. It is translated as CSASVDRGYNSPLHF. The V and J genes are TRBV20-1 and TRBJ1-6; 9 nucleotides agree with TRBD1. Germline V lookup: CDR1 DFQATT, CDR2 SNEGSKA (reference sequence). J gave up 4 bases and V 3 bases, and 4 bases lay outside the gene matches. The CDR3 spans 15 residues.

This chain's CDR3 is CASSPRGTDTQYF. The CDR3 DNA is TGTGCCAGTAGTCCCAGGGGCACAGATACGCAGTATTTT. The chain combines TRBV19 with TRBJ2-3; D may be TRBD1 (5 bases). Germline V gene sequence: CDR1 LNHDA, CDR2 SQIVND (reference sequence). Trimming removed 5 bases at V and 1 base at J, with 7 bases between. CDR3 length: 13 residues.